This TCR beta chain emerged from a study of cytomegalovirus exposure and HLA in healthy donors. Produced via immunoSEQ multiplex PCR; TCRdb's table is partial and in-frame only. The top ten clones hold roughly 6.6% of a sample with 150,000 to 200,000 clones, 86% of them seen once. The CDR3 is 13 amino acids. The germline CDR1 and CDR2 sequences are LNHNV and YYDKDF (reference sequence). V gave up 0 bases and J gave up 6 bases, with 6 bases separating them. The chain combines TRBV15 with TRBJ1-5; D remains ambiguous. The TCR originated in a man aged 25-45 years in good health and CMV-seropositive. Sequenced sample: PBMCs. CDR3 region: CATSRERVQPQHF. Written as DNA, the CDR3 is TGTGCCACCAGCAGAGAAAGGGTTCAGCCCCAGCATTTT. Variable domain in full (rest from reference TRBV15 and TRBJ1-5): DAMVIQNPRYQVTQFGKPVTLSCSQTLNHNVMYWYQQKSSQAPKLLFHYYDKDFNNEADTPDNFQSRRPNTSFCFLDIRSPGLGDTAMYLCATSRERVQPQHFGDGTRLSIL.